These T cell receptor beta chains were read from a single sample in a study of blood T cells in healthy people across ages. One entry per CDR3 protein, called by TCRdb with MiXCR from the 5' RACE reads. The table has about 1.7 million distinct CDR3 sequences, 28% seen once. The sample comprised blood. Receptors originate from a woman aged 25 to 39 in good health. Both conserved end residues are part of each CDR3. D genes are given only for firm matches. Only part of the rows carry a size: once, few, many, or a class if the clone is expanded.

>TRBJ2-2|.|TRBV29-1|.
CSIEAEPGPAGELFF
TGCAGCATTGAAGCCGAGCCAGGGCCCGCCGGGGAGCTGTTTTTT
>TRBJ1-2|.|TRBV6-5|.
CASSYSLAGGYTF
TGTGCCAGCAGTTACAGCCTTGCTGGGGGCTACACCTTC
>TRBJ2-7|many|TRBV7-9|.
CASTPKTRPYEQYF
TGTGCCAGCACCCCAAAAACGAGACCCTACGAGCAGTACTTC
>TRBJ2-7|many|TRBV12-3/TRBV12-4|TRBD1
CASSLGTVIGEQYF
TGTGCCAGCAGTTTGGGGACAGTAATCGGGGAGCAGTACTTC
>TRBJ2-7|.|TRBV5-1|TRBD1
CASSLVSGQEVYEQYF
TGCGCCAGCAGCTTGGTATCGGGACAGGAGGTCTACGAGCAGTACTTC
>TRBJ2-7|many|TRBV20-1|TRBD2
CSARGSGLAGEREQYF
TGCAGTGCTAGAGGGTCAGGACTAGCGGGAGAGAGGGAGCAGTACTTC
>TRBJ2-5|.|TRBV7-6|.
CASSGRRGGETQYF
TGTGCCAGCAGCGGGCGGCGTGGCGGTGAGACCCAGTACTTC
>TRBJ1-5|few|TRBV20-1|.
CSARDLSGQKHQPQHF
TGCAGTGCTAGAGATTTGAGCGGGCAGAAACATCAGCCCCAGCATTTT
>TRBJ1-5|.|TRBV20-1|.
CSASGGSYSNQPQHF
TGCAGTGCTAGTGGCGGGTCTTATAGCAATCAGCCCCAGCATTTT
>TRBJ2-6|.|TRBV9|.
CASSVAASGANVRTF
TGTGCCAGCAGCGTGGCCGCTTCTGGGGCCAACGTCCGGACTTTC
>TRBJ2-1|many|TRBV10-3|.
CATAADVSYNEQFF
TGTGCCACTGCAGCGGATGTCTCCTACAATGAGCAGTTCTTC
>TRBJ1-1|.|TRBV12-3/TRBV12-4|.
CASSTGVTEAFF
TGTGCCAGCAGTACCGGGGTCACTGAAGCTTTCTTT
>TRBJ2-7|few|TRBV12-3/TRBV12-4|.
CASSFAGLAEQYF
TGTGCCAGCAGTTTTGCGGGCCTCGCCGAGCAGTACTTC
>TRBJ2-1|.|TRBV7-2|.
CASSHSIGVGNEQFF
TGTGCCAGCAGCCATTCTATCGGGGTGGGGAATGAGCAGTTCTTC
>TRBJ1-2|.|TRBV30|.
CAWSLTRYGYTF
TGTGCCTGGAGTCTCACTCGGTATGGCTACACCTTC
>TRBJ2-7|.|TRBV20-1|.
CSARDTTGYGGEQYF
TGCAGTGCTAGAGATACAACGGGGTACGGGGGCGAGCAGTACTTC
>TRBJ1-2|many|TRBV29-1|TRBD1
CSVEVGQYYGYTF
TGCAGCGTTGAAGTGGGACAGTACTATGGCTACACCTTC
>TRBJ2-5|many|TRBV7-2|TRBD1
CASRRDSDQETQYF
TGTGCCAGCAGACGGGACAGCGACCAAGAGACCCAGTACTTC
>TRBJ2-3|.|TRBV20-1|TRBD2
CSARERESGDYTDTQYF
TGCAGTGCTAGAGAACGGGAAAGCGGGGACTACACAGATACGCAGTATTTT
>TRBJ2-4|.|TRBV7-2|.
CASSLALGRGKNVQYF
TGTGCCAGCAGCTTAGCGCTTGGGCGGGGCAAAAACGTTCAGTACTTC
>TRBJ1-1|few|TRBV11-2|TRBD1
CASSHHRGMNTEAFF
TGTGCCAGCAGCCATCACAGGGGCATGAACACTGAAGCTTTCTTT
>TRBJ1-1|few|TRBV29-1|TRBD1
CSGGTVTEAFF
TGCAGCGGGGGGACAGTTACTGAAGCTTTCTTT
>TRBJ2-1|many|TRBV20-1|TRBD2
CSASTTSGGYNEQFF
TGCAGTGCTAGCACGACTAGCGGGGGCTACAATGAGCAGTTCTTC
>TRBJ2-3|few|TRBV30|.
CACMLNTQYF
TGTGCCTGTATGTTGAATACGCAGTATTTT
>TRBJ1-2|.|TRBV7-9|TRBD1
CASSPGQAANYGYTF
TGTGCCAGCAGCCCGGGACAGGCAGCTAACTATGGCTACACCTTC
>TRBJ1-2|.|TRBV10-3|.
CAISGDWGGYTF
TGTGCCATCAGTGGGGACTGGGGGGGCTACACCTTC
>TRBJ1-2|many|TRBV5-1|TRBD1
CASSSTLGQAYGYTF
TGCGCCAGCAGCTCGACCTTAGGACAGGCCTATGGCTACACCTTC
>TRBJ1-2|.|TRBV29-1|.
CSVEGLTGYTF
TGCAGCGTTGAAGGATTAACCGGCTACACCTTC
>TRBJ1-5|.|TRBV3-1|.
CASSKDIGTNNQPQHF
TGTGCCAGCAGCAAGGATATCGGGACGAATAATCAGCCCCAGCATTTT
>TRBJ2-4|.|TRBV3-1|.
CASSSRAGAVAKNIQYF
TGTGCCAGCAGTTCCCGCGCGGGGGCCGTAGCCAAAAACATTCAGTACTTC
>TRBJ2-7|few|TRBV6-5|TRBD2
CASSYTEWGLAYNEQYF
TGTGCCAGCAGTTACACGGAGTGGGGACTAGCCTACAATGAGCAGTACTTC